The 29 T cell receptor beta chains below were found in one sample sequenced in a study of cytomegalovirus exposure and HLA in healthy donors listed by TCRdb under 2017. To prepare the library, the immunoSEQ multiplex PCR assay was applied. The clones in this table, taken by TCRdb from immuneACCESS, are in-frame only. Not every clone is retained; where verified, under half of the shortfall comes from an unresolved V gene, and the cause of the rest is unknown. The sample table lists some 340,000 clones, about nine tenths of them with a count of one. The top ten clonotypes cover about 1.2% of the sample. Sample: PBMCs. The origin of the receptors is a woman aged 25 to 39 in good health and CMV-seropositive.

This rearrangement joins TRBV29-1 to TRBJ2-5, with TRBD2 matching 7 bases. In germline, CDR1 is SQVTM, CDR2 ANQGSEA. The ends lost 6 bases at V and 5 bases at J; junction bases unmatched: 9. The CDR3 sequence is 13 residues long. The CDR3 bases are TGCAGCGTCGGGCAGCGGGGTACTGAGACCCAGTACTTC. Translating it yields CSVGQRGTETQYF.

This chain links TRBV2 with TRBJ2-3; 9 nucleotides line up with TRBD2. The germline CDR1 and CDR2 sequences are SNHLY and FYNNEI. V lost 8 bases to trimming and J lost 2 bases; unmatched junction nucleotides: 17. CDR3 length equals 18 residues. The CDR3 loop is CASCASAGGLLYTDTQYF. CDR3 in DNA: TGTGCCAGCTGCGCCTCGGCGGGGGGGCTACTATACACAGATACGCAGTATTTT. Using reference TRBV2 and TRBJ2-3 for the parts outside the CDR3, the full variable domain is EPEVTQTPSHQVTQMGQEVILRCVPISNHLYFYWYRQILGQKVEFLVSFYNNEISEKSEIFDDQFSVERPDGSNFTLKIRSTKLEDSAMYFCASCASAGGLLYTDTQYFGPGTRLTVL.

The rearrangement joins TRBV15 to TRBJ2-2; D remains ambiguous. Germline values: CDR1 LNHNV, CDR2 YYDKDF (reference sequence). CDR3 length: 14 residues. The V end lost 0 bases, the J end lost 4 bases, and 6 bases lay between the germline ends. The CDR3 loop is CATSRDYGTGELFF. The CDR3 coding sequence is TGTGCCACCAGCAGAGATTACGGCACCGGGGAGCTGTTTTTT.

J is TRBJ2-1 and V is TRBV7-2; 8 nucleotides line up with TRBD2. The length of the CDR3 is 15 residues. V was clipped by 5 bases and J by 2 bases; unmatched bases: 5. Germline CDR1 and CDR2: SGHTA and FQGNSA. Written as DNA, the CDR3 is TGTGCCAGCAGCCTTCGGGGGGGTACCTACAATGAGCAGTTCTTC. Encoded protein: CASSLRGGTYNEQFF. Using reference TRBV7-2 and TRBJ2-1 for the parts outside the CDR3, the full variable domain is GAGVSQSPSNKVTEKGKDVELRCDPISGHTALYWYRQSLGQGLEFLIYFQGNSAPDKSGLPSDRFSAERTGGSVSTLTIQRTQQEDSAVYLCASSLRGGTYNEQFFGPGTRLTVL.

About this clone itself: Other DNA sequences from this sample encode an identical CDR3 as well. The chain links TRBV27 to TRBJ1-1; D remains unclear. The CDR3 contains 14 residues. The V and J ends lost 2 bases and 1 base respectively, with 8 bases between them. Germline V gene sequence: CDR1 MNHEY, CDR2 SMNVEV (reference sequence). CDR3 region: CASSLSGRNTEAFF. CDR3 DNA sequence: TGTGCCAGCAGTTTAAGCGGGAGGAACACTGAAGCTTTCTTT.

V is TRBV29-1 and J is TRBJ1-5; TRBD1 aligns across 9 bases. This CDR3 comprises 12 residues. From germline, CDR1 is SQVTM and CDR2 ANQGSEA. V was clipped by 5 bases and J by 5 bases; unmatched bases: 1. The CDR3 protein is CSVRTGDQPQHF. DNA of the CDR3: TGCAGCGTTAGGACAGGGGATCAGCCCCAGCATTTT.

The V call is TRBV4-3, the J call TRBJ1-6; TRBD1 is a possible D gene (5 bases). V was pared by 0 bases and J by 6 bases, with 9 bases between. The germline V gene encodes CDR1 LGHNA and CDR2 YSLEER. The CDR3 has 15 amino acids. CDR3 nucleotide sequence: TGCGCCAGCAGCCAAGATGTCAGGGTTAATTCACCCCTCCACTTT. Amino acids: CASSQDVRVNSPLHF.

The rearrangement links TRBV5-4 to TRBJ2-5, with TRBD2 identical over 8 bases. The CDR3 is 13 residues long. V trimming: 4 bases; J trimming: 4 bases; junction bases outside the gene matches: 3. Germline V gene lookup returns CDR1 SGHNT and CDR2 YYREEE (reference sequence). CDR3 protein: CASSVGGGETQYF. The CDR3 DNA reads TGTGCCAGCAGCGTCGGGGGGGGAGAGACCCAGTACTTC.

Only one count was recorded for this clone. The rearrangement uses TRBV5-1 and TRBJ2-7; D is possibly TRBD1 (6 bases). The germline gives CDR1 SGHRS, CDR2 YFSETQ. The CDR3 consists of 14 residues. The ends were cut back, 4 bases at V and 0 bases at J, with 11 bases in the middle. This CDR3 is CASSRRDTSYEQYF. In DNA form, the CDR3 reads TGCGCCAGCAGCCGTCGGGACACCTCCTACGAGCAGTACTTC.

This sequence joins TRBV27 and TRBJ2-1; perhaps TRBD2 as D (6 bases). Between the trimmed V and J ends, which lost 6 bases and 10 bases, there was a span of 10 bases. This CDR3 spans 11 amino acids. Germline V gene sequence: CDR1 MNHEY, CDR2 SMNVEV (reference sequence). DNA of the CDR3: TGTGCCAGCAGGGACGGGGGAGAGCAGTTCTTC. Translating it yields CASRDGGEQFF.

The chain links TRBV28 to TRBJ1-5, with 9 bases fitting TRBD1. Germline CDR1 and CDR2: MDHEN and SYDVKM. V was pared by 4 bases and J by 6 bases, with 7 bases of the junction left unmatched. This CDR3 is built from 15 residues. The CDR3 sequence is CASSSGTGLGQPQHF. The CDR3 DNA is TGTGCCAGCAGTTCGGGGACAGGGTTAGGTCAGCCCCAGCATTTT.

The rearrangement uses TRBV29-1 and TRBJ2-1; 9 bases line up with TRBD2. V lost 7 bases and J lost 13; bases outside the gene matches: 11. This CDR3 is 12 amino acids long. From germline, CDR1 is SQVTM and CDR2 ANQGSEA. In DNA form, the CDR3 reads TGCAGCGGGGCCGGTCTAGCGGGAAATCAGTTCTTC. As protein: CSGAGLAGNQFF.

The chain is built from TRBV27 and TRBJ1-6; the match to TRBD1 covers 9 bases. V shed 4 bases, J shed 8 bases, and the junction held 3 bases outside the gene matches. The CDR3 extends over 14 amino acids. Looked up from germline, CDR1 is MNHEY and CDR2 is SMNVEV (reference sequence). The CDR3 DNA sequence: TGTGCCAGCAGTTCCCGGGACAGGGATTCACCCCTCCACTTT. Its protein product is CASSSRDRDSPLHF.

J is TRBJ2-2 and V is TRBV2; D is unresolved. The CDR3 runs to 13 residues. The V gene's germline CDR1 is SNHLY and CDR2 FYNNEI. V shed 7 bases and J shed 0 bases, with 6 bases lying between them. CDR3 nucleotides: TGTGCCAGCACCCGTACGAACACCGGGGAGCTGTTTTTT. It yields the protein CASTRTNTGELFF.

The chain is built from TRBV29-1 and TRBJ2-7; D not certain. Trimming shortened V by 4 bases and J by 3 bases, and 19 bases separated the two germline ends. The CDR3 has 15 residues. Germline V lookup: CDR1 SQVTM, CDR2 ANQGSEA. The CDR3 nucleotides are TGCAGCGTTGTGGGGATTGACGGTAACTTCTACGAGCAGTACTTC. Translating it yields CSVVGIDGNFYEQYF.

The V gene is TRBV27, the J gene TRBJ1-1; unclear D gene. Trimming shortened V by 2 bases and J by 1 base, and 11 bases separated the two germline ends. CDR1 MNHEY and CDR2 SMNVEV come from the germline V gene (reference sequence). The length of the CDR3 is 15 residues. The chain's CDR3 is CASSLVGGQNTEAFF. The DNA for the CDR3 is TGTGCCAGCAGTTTAGTGGGCGGTCAGAACACTGAAGCTTTCTTT.

V is TRBV14 and J is TRBJ1-2; D is undetermined. The CDR3 consists of 13 residues. The germline V gene has CDR1 SGHDN and CDR2 FVKESK. Trimming shortened V by 0 bases and J by 6 bases, and 8 bases separated the two germline ends. The CDR3 sequence: CASSQELRHGYTF. The CDR3 coding sequence is TGTGCCAGCAGCCAAGAATTGCGTCATGGCTACACCTTC.

The chain is built from TRBV5-8 and TRBJ2-1; D ambiguous. The V and J ends lost 1 base and 8 bases respectively, with 13 bases between them. The germline gives CDR1 SGHTS, CDR2 YDEGEE. The CDR3 is made up of 14 amino acids. The CDR3 DNA is TGTGCCAGCAGCTTGCAAAATCCGACGGATGAGCAGTTCTTC. Its protein product is CASSLQNPTDEQFF.

This chain links TRBV27 with TRBJ2-5; TRBD2 agrees at 8 bases. After removal of 3 bases from V and 2 bases from J, the junction contained 5 bases not matched to a gene. The length of the CDR3 is 15 residues. Germline V gives CDR1 MNHEY, CDR2 SMNVEV (reference sequence). CDR3 nucleotide sequence: TGTGCCAGCAGTTTTGGAGCGGGAGAGCAAGAGACCCAGTACTTC. This encodes CASSFGAGEQETQYF.

The rearrangement uses TRBV11-1 and TRBJ2-3; 8 bases are a match to TRBD2. The CDR3 contains 16 residues. V was clipped by 5 bases and J by 1 base; unmatched bases: 8. Germline V gene sequence: CDR1 SGHAT, CDR2 FQDESV (reference sequence). The CDR3 reads CASSLTGTRGTDTQYF. Here the CDR3 DNA reads TGTGCCAGCAGCCTAACCGGGACTAGGGGCACAGATACGCAGTATTTT.

This clone came up a few times. This chain joins TRBV30 and TRBJ1-2; TRBD1 is a possible D gene (6 bases). V shed 7 bases and J shed 8 bases, with 14 bases lying between them. The CDR3 sequence is 11 residues long. The germline CDR1 and CDR2 sequences are GTSNPN and SVGIG (reference sequence). In DNA, the CDR3 is TGTGCCTTCCCGGGGGGCCGGGGCTACACCTTC. This encodes CAFPGGRGYTF.

The chain joins TRBV28 to TRBJ1-5; 9 positions match TRBD1. Trimming at V came to 1 base and at J to 4 bases, leaving 5 bases not matched to a gene. The CDR3 runs 16 residues. Per the germline V gene, CDR1 is MDHEN and CDR2 is SYDVKM. For the CDR3, the DNA is TGTGCCAGCAGTTTATCACACGACAGGGGGAATCAGCCCCAGCATTTT. Translated: CASSLSHDRGNQPQHF.

Turning to this clone: The same CDR3 can be traced to other DNA sequences in this sample. The chain carries TRBV28 and TRBJ2-6; D not certain. CDR1 and CDR2 (germline): MDHEN, SYDVKM. V lost 3 bases, J lost 0 bases, and 6 bases lay in between. CDR3 length: 15 amino acids. CDR3 amino acids: CASSLTGSGANVLTF. The CDR3 region has the DNA TGTGCCAGCAGTTTGACCGGCTCTGGGGCCAACGTCCTGACTTTC.

V and J are TRBV28 and TRBJ2-3, with 11 bases identical to TRBD2. This CDR3 has 20 amino acids. The trim removed 3 bases at V and 1 base at J, leaving 15 bases unmatched. Germline V gives CDR1 MDHEN, CDR2 SYDVKM. CDR3 sequence: CASSFGVLAGGRAGTDTQYF. DNA of the CDR3: TGTGCCAGCAGTTTTGGGGTCCTAGCGGGGGGCCGCGCCGGCACAGATACGCAGTATTTT.

This clone came up once. The chain recombines TRBV30 with TRBJ1-2, with D possibly TRBD1 on 6 matching bases. The V end lost 5 bases, the J end lost 8 bases, and 15 bases lay between the germline ends. The CDR3 runs to 12 residues. CDR1 GTSNPN and CDR2 SVGIG come from the germline V gene (reference sequence). CDR3 region: CAWRGQNGGYTF. The CDR3 DNA reads as TGTGCCTGGCGCGGACAGAACGGGGGCTACACCTTC.

The V gene is TRBV6-6, the J gene TRBJ1-1; unclear D gene. The CDR3 spans 11 residues. V dropped 0 bases and J dropped 11 bases, with 7 bases sitting between them. Germline CDR1 MNHNY, CDR2 SVGAGI (reference sequence). This CDR3 is CASSYSGYAFF. CDR3 in DNA: TGTGCCAGCAGTTACTCCGGGTACGCTTTCTTT.

V is TRBV13 and J is TRBJ2-7, with D perhaps TRBD1 or TRBD2 (7 bases each). This CDR3 spans 16 amino acids. Germline V gene sequence: CDR1 PRHDT, CDR2 FYEKMQ (reference sequence). The germline V and J ends were trimmed by 0 bases and 2 bases, with 14 bases remaining between them. Here the CDR3 reads CASSLGQGGGPYEQYF. DNA for the CDR3: TGTGCCAGCAGCTTAGGCCAGGGGGGAGGGCCCTACGAGCAGTACTTC.

The V and J genes are TRBV18 and TRBJ1-3, with TRBD1 identical over 8 bases. Germline V gene sequence: CDR1 KGHSH, CDR2 LQKENI. The V and J ends lost 2 bases and 2 bases, in that order; junction bases with no gene match: 8. CDR3 length: 17 residues. The CDR3 reads CASSPTFDRGPGNTIYF. The CDR3 DNA reads TGTGCCAGCTCACCAACCTTCGACAGGGGCCCTGGAAACACCATATATTTT.

Comment on this clone: Distinct nucleotide sequences in the sample also encode this CDR3. This chain uses TRBV28 with TRBJ1-2, with D unresolved. Germline lookup yields CDR1 MDHEN and CDR2 SYDVKM. The CDR3 consists of 12 residues. Trimming cost V 4 bases and J 1 base, with 4 bases left between them. The DNA of the CDR3 is TGTGCCAGCAGTTCAGTTAACTATGGCTACACCTTC. Protein sequence: CASSSVNYGYTF.